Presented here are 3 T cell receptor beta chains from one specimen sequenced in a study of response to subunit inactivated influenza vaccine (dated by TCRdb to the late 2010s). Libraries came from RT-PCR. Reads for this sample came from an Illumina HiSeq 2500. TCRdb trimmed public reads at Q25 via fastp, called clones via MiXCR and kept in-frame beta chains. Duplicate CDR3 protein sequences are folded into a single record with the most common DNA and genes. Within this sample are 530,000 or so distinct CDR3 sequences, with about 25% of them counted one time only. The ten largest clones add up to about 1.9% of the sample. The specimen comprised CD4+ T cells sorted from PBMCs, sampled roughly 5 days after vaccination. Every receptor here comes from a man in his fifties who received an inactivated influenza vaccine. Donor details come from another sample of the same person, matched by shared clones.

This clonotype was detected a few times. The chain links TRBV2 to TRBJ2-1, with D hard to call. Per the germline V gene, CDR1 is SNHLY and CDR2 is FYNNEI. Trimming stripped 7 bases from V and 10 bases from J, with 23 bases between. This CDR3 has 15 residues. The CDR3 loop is CASTRGAVHNEEQFF. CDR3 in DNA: TGTGCCAGCACCAGAGGCGCGGTACACAATGAGGAGCAGTTCTTC.

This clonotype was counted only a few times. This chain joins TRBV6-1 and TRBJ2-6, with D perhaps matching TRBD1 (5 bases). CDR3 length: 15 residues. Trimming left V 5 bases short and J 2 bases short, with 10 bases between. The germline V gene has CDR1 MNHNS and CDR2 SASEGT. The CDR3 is CASSPQGPGANVLTF. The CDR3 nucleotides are TGTGCCAGCAGTCCCCAGGGTCCTGGGGCCAACGTCCTGACTTTC.

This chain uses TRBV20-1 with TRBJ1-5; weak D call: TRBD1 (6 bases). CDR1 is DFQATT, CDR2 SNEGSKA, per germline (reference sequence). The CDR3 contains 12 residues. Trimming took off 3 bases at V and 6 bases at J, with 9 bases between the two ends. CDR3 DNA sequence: TGCAGTGCTAGCCCCAGGGGTCAGCCCCAGCATTTT. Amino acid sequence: CSASPRGQPQHF.